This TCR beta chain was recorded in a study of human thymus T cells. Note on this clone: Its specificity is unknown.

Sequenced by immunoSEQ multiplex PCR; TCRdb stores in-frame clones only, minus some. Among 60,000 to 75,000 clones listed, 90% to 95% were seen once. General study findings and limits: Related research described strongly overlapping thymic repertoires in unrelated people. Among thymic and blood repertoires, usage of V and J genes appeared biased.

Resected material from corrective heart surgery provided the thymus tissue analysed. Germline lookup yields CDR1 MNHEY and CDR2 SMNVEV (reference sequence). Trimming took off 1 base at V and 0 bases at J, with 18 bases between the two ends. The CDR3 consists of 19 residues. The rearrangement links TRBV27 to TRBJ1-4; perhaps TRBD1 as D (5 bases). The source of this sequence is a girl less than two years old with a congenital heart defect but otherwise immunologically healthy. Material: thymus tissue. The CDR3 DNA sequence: TGTGCCAGCAGTTTATACCCCAGGGTACCTACCGCAACTAATGAAAAACTGTTTTTT. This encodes CASSLYPRVPTATNEKLFF. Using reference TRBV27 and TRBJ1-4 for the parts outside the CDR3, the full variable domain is EAQVTQNPRYLITVTGKKLTVTCSQNMNHEYMSWYRQDPGLGLRQIYYSMNVEVTDKGDVPEGYKVSRKEKRNFPLILESPSPNQTSLYFCASSLYPRVPTATNEKLFFGSGTQLSVL.